A selection of T cell receptor beta chains follows, all from one sample in a study of beta chain features in type 1 diabetes. The method was immunoSEQ multiplex PCR; TCRdb's version includes in-frame clones alone and lacks a portion of them. Among 810,000 or so clones listed, 15% to 20% were seen once. The sequenced sample was naive CD4+ T cells from blood. Receptors were obtained from a woman aged 18 to 35 in good health. Both conserved end residues are part of each CDR3.

v_call	j_call	cdr3_aa
TRBV5-1	TRBJ2-1	CASSLIVRYGSPPTVNEQFF
TRBV19	TRBJ2-4	CATQLAGAENIQYF
TRBV20-1	TRBJ2-1	CSVVGRDEQFF
TRBV27	TRBJ2-6	CASSFLSGANVLTF
TRBV10-3	TRBJ2-7	CAISRDSYEQYF
TRBV11-1	TRBJ2-1	CASTTGGQGYNEQFF
TRBV28	TRBJ2-7	CASSLGTRVGYEQYF
TRBV28	TRBJ2-1	CASSFVLAVFSYSSYNEQFF
TRBV29-1	TRBJ2-1	CSVTRTSSSYNEQFF
TRBV19	TRBJ2-5	CASSINRQRGETQYF
TRBV28	TRBJ1-1	CASRRRHMNTEAFF
TRBV19	TRBJ2-7	CASSAQGGGLPYEQYF
TRBV6-6	TRBJ1-2	CASSDQERVKLGYTF
TRBV18	TRBJ2-3	CASSKQGSYTDTQYF
TRBV7-2	TRBJ1-4	CASSPNGGGSGTVNEKLFF
TRBV18	TRBJ1-5	CASSKGRDQPQHF
TRBV11-2	TRBJ2-1	CASSSIQGDNYNEQFF
TRBV7-2	TRBJ2-1	CASSSSSGSRDEQFF
TRBV19	TRBJ2-2	CASSRPVTGELFF
TRBV28	TRBJ1-2	CASSSGRGFGYTF